The clone carrying this T cell receptor beta chain has more than one count but fewer than ten. Its antigen is as yet unknown. Construction of the TCR beta libraries employed iRepertoire HTBI primers in conjunction with Arm-PCR of CDR3 regions. TCRdb redid the calling of the multiplex PCR reads with MiXCR, one entry per CDR3 protein. The data hold approximately 400,000 distinct CDR3 sequences, with about a quarter observed a single time. As to time point: persistent/refractory GD, antithyroid drugs over 5 years with positive TRAb. The TCR library was made from RNA extracted from PBMCs. Trimming stripped 8 bases from V and 6 bases from J, with 16 bases between. The CDR3 has 13 amino acids. The sample comes from a study of regulatory T cells in long-lasting Graves disease. Overall study findings and caveats: Public clonotype sharing was higher in persistent than newly diagnosed patients.

The V call is TRBV12-3 or TRBV12-4, the J call TRBJ1-2; D is perhaps TRBD1 (6 bases). This receptor was identified in a female donor with Graves disease. The source was peripheral blood mononuclear cells (PBMCs), collected when the disease was refractory, from a patient treated with antithyroid drugs. CDR3 loop: CASRGPGVNGYTF. The CDR3 region has the DNA TGTGCCAGCCGGGGCCCAGGGGTAAATGGCTACACCTTC.